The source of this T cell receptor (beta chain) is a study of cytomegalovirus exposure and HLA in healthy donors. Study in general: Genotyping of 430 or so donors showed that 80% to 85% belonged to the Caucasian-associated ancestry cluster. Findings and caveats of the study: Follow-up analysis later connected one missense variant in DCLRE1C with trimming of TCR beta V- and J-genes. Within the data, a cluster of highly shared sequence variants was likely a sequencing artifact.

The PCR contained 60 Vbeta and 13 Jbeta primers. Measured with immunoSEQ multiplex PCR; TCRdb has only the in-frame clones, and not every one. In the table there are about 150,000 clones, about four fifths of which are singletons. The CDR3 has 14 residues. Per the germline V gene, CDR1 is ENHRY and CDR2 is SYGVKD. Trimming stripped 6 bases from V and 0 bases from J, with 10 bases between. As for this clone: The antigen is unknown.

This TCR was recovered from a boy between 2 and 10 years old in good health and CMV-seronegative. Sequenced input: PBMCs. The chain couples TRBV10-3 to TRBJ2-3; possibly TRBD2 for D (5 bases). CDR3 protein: CAIRQEGSTDTQYF. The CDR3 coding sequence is TGTGCCATCAGGCAAGAGGGAAGCACAGATACGCAGTATTTT.